The 18 T cell receptor beta chains below come from one sample, sequenced in a study of immune characterization of retroperitoneal liposarcoma. TCRdb ran MiXCR on the PCR reads and lists one entry per CDR3 protein. The repertoire consists of about 7,600 distinct CDR3 sequences, with more than 35% occurring once and the leading ten covering about 10%. Sequences were obtained from tumor tissue. Receptor source: a male donor with retroperitoneal liposarcoma.

The sample holds a few counts of this clonotype. At one of its ends the junction is not consistent with the germline gene, which may arise from a read error. V is TRBV12-3 or TRBV12-4 and J is TRBJ2-1; D unresolved. The CDR3 length is 13 residues. The CDR3 sequence: CASSFGRVSAWYF. CDR3 bases: TGTGCCAGCAGCTTCGGACGGGTCTCGGCATGGTACTTC.

The chain is built from TRBV25-1 and TRBJ2-3; tentatively, D is TRBD2 (6 bases). The V end lost 5 bases, the J end lost 5 bases, and 17 bases lay between the germline ends. The CDR3 contains 15 residues. CDR1 is MGHDK, CDR2 SYGVNS, per germline. CDR3: CASSTYGGAGDTQYF. The CDR3 coding sequence is TGTGCCAGCAGTACCTACGGGGGAGCGGGAGATACGCAGTATTTT. Supplemented by reference TRBV25-1 and TRBJ2-3, the full variable domain reads EADIYQTPRYLVIGTGKKITLECSQTMGHDKMYWYQQDPGMELHLIHYSYGVNSTEKGDLSSESTVSRIRTEHFPLTLESARPSHTSQYLCASSTYGGAGDTQYFGPGTRLTVL.

This chain links TRBV4-1 with TRBJ2-6; the match to TRBD1 covers 8 bases. The CDR3 contains 19 residues. The ends lost 0 bases at V and 2 bases at J; junction bases unmatched: 9. Germline V lookup: CDR1 MGHRA, CDR2 YSYEKL. CDR3: CASSQDPPGGVAGANVLTF. The CDR3 region has the DNA TGCGCCAGCAGCCAAGATCCGCCAGGGGGCGTAGCTGGGGCCAACGTCCTGACTTTC.

The V call is TRBV6-6, the J call TRBJ2-1, with TRBD2 identical over 14 bases. Germline V lookup: CDR1 MNHNY, CDR2 SVGAGI (reference sequence). The CDR3 covers 15 residues. The junction had 5 bases not matched to a gene; V was cut back by 6 bases and J by 7 bases. The CDR3 loop is CASRKGTSGRNEQFF. In DNA, the CDR3 is TGTGCCAGCAGGAAAGGGACTAGCGGGAGAAATGAGCAGTTCTTC.

This chain links TRBV6-8 with TRBJ2-1; D may be TRBD1 or TRBD2 (5 bases each). This CDR3 has 17 amino acids. Germline assignment: CDR1 MNHGY and CDR2 SAAAGT. Trimming removed 2 bases from V and 4 bases from J, with 18 bases in between. CDR3 loop: CASSYDAGGTVYNEQFF. CDR3 nucleotide sequence: TGTGCCAGCAGTTACGATGCAGGTGGGACGGTTTACAATGAGCAGTTCTTC.

The rearrangement links TRBV7-6 to TRBJ2-2; no reliable D call. The CDR3 loop spans 16 amino acids. The germline V gene has CDR1 SGHVS and CDR2 FNYEAQ. Trimming cost V 0 bases and J 0 bases, with 8 bases left between them. CDR3 coding DNA: TGTGCCAGCAGCTTAGCTCGATATTCGAACACCGGGGAGCTGTTTTTT. Protein product: CASSLARYSNTGELFF.

The rearrangement links TRBV7-2 to TRBJ2-1; D tentatively fits TRBD1 or TRBD2 (5 bases each). V was clipped by 1 base and J by 13 bases, with 14 bases between them. This CDR3 region has 13 residues. CDR1 is SGHTA, CDR2 FQGNSA, per germline. The CDR3 here is CASSLEGYGTQFF. In DNA, the CDR3 is TGTGCCAGCAGCTTAGAGGGCTACGGGACCCAGTTCTTC.

Worth noting for this clonotype: One junction end disagrees with the germline gene, perhaps due to a read error. The chain uses TRBV6-1 and TRBJ1-1; 10 bases are a match to TRBD1. CDR1 and CDR2 from the germline V gene are MNHNS and SASEGT. This CDR3 is built from 16 residues. The CDR3 DNA sequence: TGTGCCAGCAGTGAAGGCAGGGGACAGGGGAGAACTGACGCTTTCTTT. This gives the protein CASSEGRGQGRTDAFF.

V and J are TRBV11-2 and TRBJ2-3; no definite D call. The J call is doubtful: the DNA matches TRBJ2-5 better. The CDR3 spans 17 residues. Germline CDR1 is SGHAT and CDR2 is FQNNGV. The CDR3 loop is CASSLGIRGDGRETQYF. The CDR3 nucleotides read TGTGCCAGCAGCTTAGGAATTCGAGGAGACGGTCGGGAGACCCAGTACTTC.

The sample holds many counts of this clonotype. The chain joins TRBV6-1 to TRBJ2-1, with 7 bases aligning to TRBD1. This CDR3 spans 16 amino acids. Unmatched junction bases numbered 11, after V lost 5 bases and J lost 4 bases. Per germline, CDR1 MNHNS and CDR2 SASEGT. The CDR3 DNA sequence: TGTGCCAGCAGTTATTACAGGGGCGGTGGGTACAATGAGCAGTTCTTC. The encoded protein is CASSYYRGGGYNEQFF.

This clonotype qualifies as large. The chain employs TRBV6-1 and TRBJ2-5; 12 bases are shared with TRBD2. The CDR3 is 17 residues long. The junction had 8 bases not matched to a gene; V was cut back by 5 bases and J by 1 base. The germline CDR1 and CDR2 sequences are MNHNS and SASEGT. The CDR3 is CASSRRTGLAGQETQYF. The CDR3 DNA follows: TGTGCCAGCAGTCGACGTACGGGACTAGCGGGCCAAGAGACCCAGTACTTC.

This clonotype was found many times. The genes are TRBV7-2 and TRBJ2-1; TRBD2 matches at 10 bases. The ends lost 2 bases at V and 10 bases at J; junction bases unmatched: 11. This CDR3 spans 16 amino acids. Germline assignment: CDR1 SGHTA and CDR2 FQGNSA. CDR3 amino acids: CASSLKGGTSDYEQFF. The CDR3 bases are TGTGCCAGCAGCTTAAAGGGAGGGACTAGCGACTACGAGCAGTTCTTC.

This clonotype has a count of ten or more. A read error may explain this, as a much larger clone is one base away. J is TRBJ2-1 and V is TRBV7-3; D is tentatively TRBD1 or TRBD2 (6 bases each). The last part of the DNA fits TRBJ2-7 better; the J call may be wrong. CDR3 length: 14 amino acids. Per the germline V gene, CDR1 is SGHTA and CDR2 is FQGTGA. The CDR3 region is CASSVKGGVGEQYF. CDR3 nucleotides: TGTGCCAGCAGCGTCAAGGGGGGCGTGGGCGAGCAGTACTTC.

This clonotype is labeled medium-sized (0.01 to 0.1%). The chain combines TRBV6-1 with TRBJ2-5; weak D call: TRBD2 (6 bases). CDR3 size: 12 residues. V was clipped by 3 bases and J by 11 bases, with 13 bases between them. Germline values: CDR1 MNHNS, CDR2 SASEGT. The CDR3 bases are TGTGCCAGCAGTGATTGGGGGGATGAGCAGTACTTC. The encoded protein is CASSDWGDEQYF.

The chain uses TRBV11-3 and TRBJ2-1, with D perhaps TRBD2 (5 bases). The CDR3 is 15 amino acids. Trimming cost V 6 bases and J 0 bases, with 12 bases left between them. Germline V gene data show CDR1 as SGHNT and CDR2 as YENEEA. CDR3 DNA: TGTGCCAGCAGGGCCGAGGGTGCCTCCTACAATGAGCAGTTCTTC. Encoded protein: CASRAEGASYNEQFF.

This clonotype qualifies as medium-sized. V usage is TRBV7-2 and J usage is TRBJ2-1; 8 nucleotides line up with TRBD2. The CDR3 spans 15 residues. The germline gives CDR1 SGHTA, CDR2 FQGNSA. The V and J ends lost 7 bases and 10 bases, in that order; junction bases with no gene match: 15. CDR3: CASNPGGTITYEQFF. CDR3 nucleotides: TGTGCCAGCAATCCGGGGGGGACCATAACCTACGAGCAGTTCTTC.

This clonotype rates as medium-sized. V usage is TRBV6-1 and J usage is TRBJ2-1; possibly TRBD1 or TRBD2 for D (6 bases each). The germline CDR1 and CDR2 sequences are MNHNS and SASEGT. There are 16 residues in the CDR3. V lost 5 bases, J lost 10 bases, and 24 bases lay in between. CDR3 residues: CASSSRRGEDSYEQFF. CDR3 bases: TGTGCCAGCAGTTCCCGTAGGGGGGAGGACTCCTACGAGCAGTTCTTC.

This clonotype is judged medium-sized. A much larger clone differs by one base, so this may be a read error. V gene TRBV7-2 combines with J gene TRBJ2-1, with D unresolved. Trimming removed 7 bases from V and 10 bases from J, with 23 bases in between. The CDR3 contains 15 residues. The germline gives CDR1 SGHTA, CDR2 FQGNSA. The CDR3 sequence: CASTMALGPYYEQFF. CDR3 sequence (DNA): TGTGCCAGCACCATGGCCCTCGGGCCCTACTACGAGCAGTTCTTC.